These 29 T cell receptor beta chains originate from one sample sequenced in a study of technical replicates of blood from a few donors. This table comes from immunoSEQ multiplex PCR, and its TCRdb copy is limited to in-frame clones, with some not included. The repertoire holds 55,000 to 80,000 clones, with about 90% as singletons. Sequencing used T cells isolated from PBMCs. These receptors were taken from a human donor in good health.

The rearrangement joins TRBV7-2 to TRBJ2-3, with D maybe TRBD1 (6 bases). V was pared by 1 base and J by 4 bases, with 12 bases between. The CDR3 is 15 residues long. CDR1 and CDR2 from the germline V gene are SGHTA and FQGNSA. CDR3 loop: CASSLEAQGSDTQYF. The CDR3 bases are TGTGCCAGCAGCTTAGAGGCGCAGGGGTCAGATACGCAGTATTTT.

The chain combines TRBV4-3 with TRBJ2-3; no definite D call. Deletions cut 0 bases from V and 0 bases from J, with 7 bases between. Germline assignment: CDR1 LGHNA and CDR2 YSLEER. CDR3 size: 15 residues. The CDR3 DNA follows: TGCGCCAGCAGCCAAGATGCGGAAAGCACAGATACGCAGTATTTT. As protein: CASSQDAESTDTQYF.

The rearrangement uses TRBV7-2 and TRBJ2-1, with D possibly being TRBD2 (6 bases). The CDR3 extends over 16 amino acids. Trimming took 1 base from V and 8 from J, leaving 18 bases between them. Germline V CDR1 and CDR2: SGHTA, FQGNSA. CDR3 loop: CASSLGTSGDVDEQFF. The CDR3 nucleotides read TGTGCCAGCAGCTTAGGTACCTCGGGGGACGTCGATGAGCAGTTCTTC.

The chain joins TRBV10-3 to TRBJ1-5, with 7 bases identical to TRBD1. In germline, CDR1 is ENHRY, CDR2 SYGVKD. V was clipped by 2 bases and J by 6 bases; unmatched bases: 7. The CDR3 is made up of 15 amino acids. The CDR3 protein is CAISEQGQFFQPQHF. The CDR3 coding sequence is TGTGCCATCAGTGAGCAGGGACAGTTTTTTCAGCCCCAGCATTTT.

This clone appeared a single time. The V call is TRBV21-1, the J call TRBJ1-1; the table calls TRBD1, which could not be checked here. TRBV21-1 is assigned pseudogene status. This CDR3 contains 17 residues. CDR3 DNA: TGTGCCAGCAGCAAAGCGGGGACAGGGGTACTGAACACTGAAGCTTTCTTT. Protein product: CASSKAGTGVLNTEAFF.

J is TRBJ2-3 and V is TRBV30; D is ambiguous. From germline, CDR1 is GTSNPN and CDR2 SVGIG (reference sequence). The germline V and J ends were trimmed by 4 bases and 2 bases, with 10 bases remaining between them. CDR3 size: 13 residues. The CDR3 nucleotides read TGTGCCTGGAATAACAGACACACAGATACGCAGTATTTT. Encoded protein: CAWNNRHTDTQYF.

The chain is built from TRBV15 and TRBJ2-3, with D unclear. The ends were cut back, 0 bases at V and 0 bases at J, with 10 bases in the middle. CDR3 length equals 16 residues. CDR1 and CDR2 (germline): LNHNV, YYDKDF (reference sequence). The CDR3 spells CATSRDGAISTDTQYF. CDR3 bases: TGTGCCACCAGCAGAGATGGAGCGATAAGCACAGATACGCAGTATTTT.

This chain links TRBV29-1 with TRBJ2-7; 8 bases are shared with TRBD2. This CDR3 is 13 amino acids long. In germline, CDR1 is SQVTM, CDR2 ANQGSEA. Trimming cost V 4 bases and J 0 bases; bases outside gene matches: 2. The CDR3 spells CSVGGTSSYEQYF. The CDR3 coding sequence is TGCAGCGTTGGGGGGACTAGCTCCTACGAGCAGTACTTC.

The gene calls are TRBV4-1 and TRBJ1-1; possibly TRBD1 for D (6 bases). Per the germline V gene, CDR1 is MGHRA and CDR2 is YSYEKL. V was cut by 6 bases and J by 3 bases, with 8 bases left in between. The CDR3 totals 12 residues. The CDR3 region is CASRAGDTEAFF. The CDR3 DNA reads TGCGCCAGCAGGGCAGGGGACACTGAAGCTTTCTTT.

The CDR3 sequence is CASSIARTYSRDRLYIQYF. The CDR3 DNA follows: TGTGCCAGTAGTATAGCCCGTACCTATTCCCGGGACAGGTTATACATTCAGTACTTC. The genes are TRBV19 and TRBJ2-4, with TRBD1 matching 8 bases. The V gene end was trimmed by 1 base and the J gene end by 8 bases; junction bases not matched to a gene: 19. Germline lookup yields CDR1 LNHDA and CDR2 SQIVND (reference sequence). The CDR3 has 19 amino acids.

The genes are TRBV29-1 and TRBJ2-7; 9 nucleotides agree with TRBD2. V shed 7 bases, J shed 3 bases, and the junction held 7 bases outside the gene matches. Germline values: CDR1 SQVTM, CDR2 ANQGSEA. This CDR3 has 13 residues. CDR3 bases: TGCAGCGGGGCTAGCGGGACCAACTACGAGCAGTACTTC. Amino acids: CSGASGTNYEQYF.

This clone was recorded a few times. The gene calls are TRBV13 and TRBJ1-1; D not certain. The CDR3 has 14 residues. Germline V gives CDR1 PRHDT, CDR2 FYEKMQ (reference sequence). Trimming cost V 3 bases and J 0 bases, with 8 bases left between them. The CDR3 coding sequence is TGTGCCAGCAGCTTGGGCAGCTTGAACACTGAAGCTTTCTTT. It codes for CASSLGSLNTEAFF.

The V call is TRBV7-9, the J call TRBJ2-1; 9 bases match TRBD1. The CDR3 covers 18 residues. After removal of 3 bases from V and 5 bases from J, the junction contained 14 bases not matched to a gene. Per germline, CDR1 SEHNR and CDR2 FQNEAQ (reference sequence). Written as DNA, the CDR3 is TGTGCCAGCAGCTTTATAGGGGAGCGGGACAGGGTACACAATGAGCAGTTCTTC. As protein: CASSFIGERDRVHNEQFF.

The chain is built from TRBV9 and TRBJ1-3; D ambiguous. The CDR3 covers 16 residues. The V gene's germline CDR1 is SGDLS and CDR2 YYNGEE. The V end lost 0 bases, the J end lost 4 bases, and 14 bases lay between the germline ends. This chain's CDR3 is CASSVGFGIYGNTIYF. The CDR3, as DNA: TGTGCCAGCAGCGTAGGGTTCGGGATATACGGAAACACCATATATTTT.

The chain is built from TRBV28 and TRBJ2-3; D may be TRBD1 (6 bases). CDR1 and CDR2 (germline): MDHEN, SYDVKM. The length of the CDR3 is 15 residues. The ends were cut back, 6 bases at V and 2 bases at J, with 15 bases in the middle. CDR3 amino acids: CASRSGTSITDTQYF. Here the CDR3 DNA reads TGTGCCAGCAGATCCGGGACATCTATCACAGATACGCAGTATTTT.

This CDR3 reads CASSGQTGANYGYTF. In nucleotides, the CDR3 is TGTGCCAGTAGTGGACAGACTGGAGCTAACTATGGCTACACCTTC. This sequence joins TRBV19 and TRBJ1-2; tentatively, D is TRBD1 (6 bases). The germline V gene has CDR1 LNHDA and CDR2 SQIVND (reference sequence). Trimming left V 5 bases short and J 0 bases short, with 13 bases between. The CDR3 spans 15 residues.

The chain links TRBV2 to TRBJ1-1, with D possibly matching TRBD1 (6 bases). The CDR3 length is 14 residues. Trimming stripped 5 bases from V and 2 bases from J, with 12 bases between. Germline loops: CDR1 SNHLY, CDR2 FYNNEI. As DNA, the CDR3 is TGTGCCAGCAGTTACAGGGCTAGCAACACTGAAGCTTTCTTT. It is translated as CASSYRASNTEAFF. The full variable domain, rest sourced from reference TRBV2 and TRBJ1-1, is EPEVTQTPSHQVTQMGQEVILRCVPISNHLYFYWYRQILGQKVEFLVSFYNNEISEKSEIFDDQFSVERPDGSNFTLKIRSTKLEDSAMYFCASSYRASNTEAFFGQGTRLTVV.

The V call is TRBV27, the J call TRBJ1-4; the D gene is possibly TRBD1 (5 bases). The CDR3 is made up of 15 amino acids. Looked up from germline, CDR1 is MNHEY and CDR2 is SMNVEV (reference sequence). The V end was cut by 3 bases, the J end by 4 bases, with 12 bases between. The CDR3 sequence is CASSFRGNGNEKLFF. The CDR3, as DNA: TGTGCCAGCAGTTTTCGGGGGAACGGTAATGAAAAACTGTTTTTT. The full variable domain, completed using reference TRBV27 and TRBJ1-4, is EAQVTQNPRYLITVTGKKLTVTCSQNMNHEYMSWYRQDPGLGLRQIYYSMNVEVTDKGDVPEGYKVSRKEKRNFPLILESPSPNQTSLYFCASSFRGNGNEKLFFGSGTQLSVL.

The rearrangement uses TRBV4-3 and TRBJ2-5, with D possibly matching TRBD2 (7 bases). V dropped 1 base and J dropped 4 bases, with 16 bases sitting between them. Looked up from germline, CDR1 is LGHNA and CDR2 is YSLEER. This CDR3 comprises 16 residues. The CDR3 spells CASSQVWGGGTETQYF. CDR3 nucleotides: TGCGCCAGCAGCCAAGTTTGGGGGGGCGGGACAGAGACCCAGTACTTC.

This chain links TRBV6-6 with TRBJ2-1, with 9 bases identical to TRBD1. CDR1 is MNHNY, CDR2 SVGAGI, per germline (reference sequence). The CDR3 runs to 15 residues. Unmatched junction bases numbered 12, after V lost 6 bases and J lost 9 bases. CDR3 DNA: TGTGCCAGCAGCCCCCGGGACAGGGTGGGGGGTGAGCAGTTCTTC. This sequence encodes CASSPRDRVGGEQFF.

The chain uses TRBV9 and TRBJ2-3, with D perhaps TRBD2 (6 bases). The CDR3 consists of 15 residues. The V end was cut by 0 bases, the J end by 9 bases, with 17 bases between. The germline CDR1 and CDR2 sequences are SGDLS and YYNGEE. The CDR3 region is CASSVGAGPPGTQYF. The CDR3 DNA is TGTGCCAGCAGCGTAGGAGCGGGTCCCCCCGGGACGCAGTATTTT.

The chain recombines TRBV19 with TRBJ2-3; no reliable D call. The CDR3 runs 14 residues. V was shortened by 3 bases and J by 4 bases, with 11 bases between the two germline ends. The germline V gene has CDR1 LNHDA and CDR2 SQIVND (reference sequence). The CDR3 DNA follows: TGTGCCAGTAGTATGGCTCTTTTGCCAGATACGCAGTATTTT. It translates to CASSMALLPDTQYF.

The CDR3 DNA reads as TGTGCCAGCAGTGCGCGGACAGAAAATGAAAAACTGTTTTTT. This gives the protein CASSARTENEKLFF. V is TRBV5-6 and J is TRBJ1-4, with a weak D call TRBD1 (6 bases). V lost 5 bases and J 5 bases, leaving 13 bases between the germline ends. Germline assignment: CDR1 SGHDT and CDR2 YYEEEE. This CDR3 comprises 14 residues.

The rearrangement joins TRBV29-1 to TRBJ2-2; D is possibly TRBD1 (5 bases). The CDR3 loop spans 11 amino acids. Germline values: CDR1 SQVTM, CDR2 ANQGSEA. The CDR3 sequence is CGALRDGELFF. The CDR3 DNA sequence: TGCGGGGCACTTAGGGATGGGGAGCTGTTTTTT.

This chain connects TRBV7-9 to TRBJ2-7, with D unresolved. This CDR3 is built from 16 residues. From germline, CDR1 is SEHNR and CDR2 FQNEAQ (reference sequence). V was cut by 0 bases and J by 1 base, with 13 bases left in between. CDR3 loop: CASSLAIGDGSYEQYF. The CDR3 DNA is TGTGCCAGCAGCTTAGCGATCGGAGACGGATCCTACGAGCAGTACTTC.

This clone was seen a handful of times. The genes are TRBV7-9 and TRBJ1-4; 9 positions agree with TRBD1. Germline V gene data show CDR1 as SEHNR and CDR2 as FQNEAQ (reference sequence). CDR3 length: 15 amino acids. V gave up 5 bases and J gave up 4 bases; unmatched junction bases: 5. CDR3 amino acids: CASSKTGGLNEKLFF. The DNA for the CDR3 is TGTGCCAGCAGCAAAACAGGGGGCCTTAATGAAAAACTGTTTTTT.

The V and J genes are TRBV5-4 and TRBJ2-3; TRBD2 agrees at 12 bases. CDR3 size: 15 residues. Trimming at V came to 4 bases and at J to 6 bases, leaving 6 bases not matched to a gene. Germline loops: CDR1 SGHNT, CDR2 YYREEE (reference sequence). This CDR3 reads CASSLTSGRGDTQYF. CDR3 bases: TGTGCCAGCAGCCTGACTAGCGGGAGAGGGGATACGCAGTATTTT.

V is TRBV11-2 and J is TRBJ2-7, with TRBD1 as a possible D gene (6 bases). The germline V gene has CDR1 SGHAT and CDR2 FQNNGV. V dropped 2 bases and J dropped 2 bases, with 10 bases sitting between them. This CDR3 has 14 amino acids. The CDR3 region is CASSLPYRAYEQYF. As DNA, the CDR3 is TGTGCCAGCAGCTTACCCTACAGGGCCTACGAGCAGTACTTC.

This chain uses TRBV27 with TRBJ1-1; 8 bases map to TRBD1. In germline, CDR1 is MNHEY, CDR2 SMNVEV (reference sequence). Trimming took 6 bases from V and 1 from J; bases not matched to a gene: 4. CDR3 length: 14 amino acids. CDR3 residues: CASSSGTGNTEAFF. DNA for the CDR3: TGTGCCAGCAGCTCCGGGACAGGGAACACTGAAGCTTTCTTT.